The sequence of this T cell receptor (beta chain) was determined in a study of blood T cells in healthy people across ages. On the study more broadly: Roughly one uniquely barcoded beta molecule per two T cells was captured. Points from the study as a whole: Observed TCR beta diversity per million T cells went down as age went up. This fall followed a roughly linear course with age. Naive and antigen-experienced cells could not be conclusively compared, given unsorted PBMCs. Investigators viewed diversity estimates from one million T cells as underestimates, the study reported.

The use of a sample-barcoded 5' primer and a J-beta primer mix characterized a second PCR of about 7 to 12 cycles. TCRdb recomputed calls from the 5' RACE reads with MiXCR, one row per CDR3 protein. The sample has 850,000 to 1,300,000 distinct CDR3 sequences, roughly 45% seen once; the top ten hold 15% to 20%. Of note for this clonotype: Its antigen is undetermined.

The germline V gene has CDR1 DFQATT and CDR2 SNEGSKA (reference sequence). V lost 5 bases and J lost 7, with 21 bases in between. This CDR3 spans 15 amino acids. The specimen sequenced was blood. This chain links TRBV20-1 with TRBJ2-1; tentative D call: TRBD2 (5 bases). This clonotype originated in a woman aged 60-75 years in good health. CDR3 bases: TGCAGTGCTGCAAAGATGGCGGGCACGGGGAATGAGCAGTTCTTC. This codes for CSAAKMAGTGNEQFF.